Below, 14 T cell receptor beta chains from the same sample are listed, as sequenced in a study of blood T cell repertoires in COVID-19. Profiled with immunoSEQ multiplex PCR; TCRdb holds only in-frame clones, not every one. The repertoire holds approximately 300,000 clones, around nine tenths seen once, with under 6% in the top ten. The sequenced material came from PBMCs or T cells enriched from blood (not recorded which). The receptors derive from a woman aged 30 to 39 who had recovered from COVID-19.

The sample holds one count of this clone. The junction departs from the called germline gene at one end, perhaps through a read error. The chain carries TRBV7-7 and TRBJ1-3; D may be TRBD1 (6 bases). Germline V CDR1 and CDR2: SSHAT, FNYEAQ (reference sequence). CDR3 length equals 16 residues. CDR3 in amino acids: CASSVGQPDSGNTIYF. Here the CDR3 DNA reads TGTGCTAGCAGCGTAGGACAGCCAGACTCTGGAAACACCATATATTTT. The full variable domain, rest sourced from reference TRBV7-7 and TRBJ1-3, is GAGVSQSPRYKVTKRGQDVTLRCDPISSHATLYWYQQALGQGPEFLTYFNYEAQPDKSGLPSDRFSAERPEGSISTLTIQRTEQRDSAMYRCASSVGQPDSGNTIYFGEGSWLTVV.

The chain uses TRBV7-6 and TRBJ2-1; 11 bases match TRBD1. The germline gives CDR1 SGHVS, CDR2 FNYEAQ. This CDR3 comprises 16 residues. The trim removed 4 bases at V and 8 bases at J, leaving 10 bases unmatched. The CDR3 loop is CASSYAPGQGVDEQFF. CDR3 DNA sequence: TGTGCCAGCAGCTATGCTCCGGGACAGGGGGTCGATGAGCAGTTCTTC. The full variable domain, with the rest looked up from reference TRBV7-6 and TRBJ2-1, is GAGVSQSPRYKVTKRGQDVALRCDPISGHVSLYWYRQALGQGPEFLTYFNYEAQQDKSGLPNDRFSAERPEGSISTLTIQRTEQRDSAMYRCASSYAPGQGVDEQFFGPGTRLTVL.

This sequence joins TRBV3-1 (or the pseudogene TRBV3-2) and TRBJ2-4, with 12 bases matching TRBD2. This CDR3 comprises 13 residues. Germline assignment: CDR1 LGHDT and CDR2 YNNKEL (reference sequence). The ends lost 6 bases at V and 8 bases at J; junction bases unmatched: 2. CDR3 amino acids: CASSTSGRYIQYF. CDR3 bases: TGTGCCAGCAGTACTAGCGGGAGGTACATTCAGTACTTC.

The rearrangement uses TRBV5-8 and TRBJ1-2; D is unresolved. The V gene lost 4 bases and the J gene lost 7 bases, with 11 bases spanning the gap. Germline V gene lookup returns CDR1 SGHTS and CDR2 YDEGEE. This CDR3 has 12 amino acids. The CDR3 sequence is CASSAYRAGYTF. Written as DNA, the CDR3 is TGTGCCAGCAGCGCGTACAGAGCTGGCTACACCTTC.

The V and J genes are TRBV11-2 and TRBJ2-4, with TRBD2 matching 14 bases. Germline CDR1 is SGHAT and CDR2 is FQNNGV. V gave up 5 bases and J gave up 0 bases; unmatched junction bases: 6. The CDR3 runs to 18 residues. This CDR3 is CASSRRTSGGLAKNIQYF. The CDR3 region has the DNA TGTGCCAGCAGCCGACGGACTAGCGGGGGGTTAGCCAAAAACATTCAGTACTTC.

The chain combines TRBV15 with TRBJ1-1; a weak D match, TRBD1 (5 bases). V was clipped by 0 bases and J by 5 bases, with 10 bases between them. Germline-derived CDR1 and CDR2 are LNHNV and YYDKDF (reference sequence). This CDR3 contains 14 residues. In DNA, the CDR3 is TGTGCCACCAGCAGAGACAGGGCGGGGACTGAAGCTTTCTTT. It encodes CATSRDRAGTEAFF.

This clone appeared a single time. The chain joins TRBV18 to TRBJ1-6; TRBD1 matches 8 bases. The V and J ends lost 0 bases and 2 bases, in that order; junction bases with no gene match: 15. Germline CDR1 reads KGHSH; CDR2 reads LQKENI. This CDR3 is 21 amino acids long. The CDR3 DNA reads TGTGCCAGCTCACCACCTCCAACAACCGGACAGGGCCGGCCCTATAATTCACCCCTCCACTTT. This translates into CASSPPPTTGQGRPYNSPLHF.

V and J are TRBV19 and TRBJ2-4; the match to TRBD1 covers 8 bases. Unmatched junction bases numbered 5, after V lost 5 bases and J lost 5 bases. The CDR3 consists of 14 residues. Germline V lookup: CDR1 LNHDA, CDR2 SQIVND (reference sequence). This CDR3 reads CASSVYRGENIQYF. For the CDR3, the DNA is TGTGCCAGTAGTGTCTACAGGGGGGAAAACATTCAGTACTTC.

The gene calls are TRBV29-1 and TRBJ1-1, with D perhaps TRBD1 (5 bases). Germline assignment: CDR1 SQVTM and CDR2 ANQGSEA. Trimming shortened V by 2 bases and J by 5 bases, and 15 bases separated the two germline ends. There are 14 residues in the CDR3. The CDR3: CSVENPGKVTEAFF. In nucleotides, the CDR3 is TGCAGCGTTGAAAACCCAGGGAAGGTGACTGAAGCTTTCTTT.

V is TRBV12-3 or TRBV12-4 and J is TRBJ1-5; 7 nucleotides line up with TRBD1. J gave up 7 bases and V 5 bases, and 5 bases lay outside the gene matches. The CDR3 spans 13 residues. Written as DNA, the CDR3 is TGTGCCAGCAGTCAGGGGGGATGGCAGCCCCAGCATTTT. As protein: CASSQGGWQPQHF.

This clone was detected a few times. This chain joins TRBV5-1 and TRBJ1-4; the match to TRBD1 covers 7 bases. Germline loops: CDR1 SGHRS, CDR2 YFSETQ. Trimming cost V 4 bases and J 4 bases; bases outside gene matches: 7. The length of the CDR3 is 15 residues. This chain's CDR3 is CASSTGTAINEKLFF. The CDR3 bases are TGCGCCAGCAGCACCGGGACAGCAATTAATGAAAAACTGTTTTTT. Based on the CDR3 plus reference TRBV5-1 and TRBJ1-4, the full variable domain is KAGVTQTPRYLIKTRGQQVTLSCSPISGHRSVSWYQQTPGQGLQFLFEYFSETQRNKGNFPGRFSGRQFSNSRSEMNVSTLELGDSALYLCASSTGTAINEKLFFGSGTQLSVL.

Written as DNA, the CDR3 is TGTGCCAGCAGCGGAGGACAGTTAAGGGAAAAACTGTTTTTT. Translating it yields CASSGGQLREKLFF. The V call is TRBV5-8, the J call TRBJ1-4, with a possible D match to TRBD1 (6 bases). This CDR3 has 14 residues. Trimming removed 4 bases at V and 8 bases at J, with 15 bases between. Germline assignment: CDR1 SGHTS and CDR2 YDEGEE.

This sequence joins TRBV3-1 (or the pseudogene TRBV3-2) and TRBJ1-2; 11 nucleotides match TRBD1. Per the germline V gene, CDR1 is LGHDT and CDR2 is YNNKEL (reference sequence). J was trimmed by 4 bases and V by 8 bases; bases with no gene match: 12. This CDR3 has 16 residues. The CDR3 DNA reads as TGTGCCAGCGCAGGGGGGACAGGGGGTACCCTCTATGGCTACACCTTC. Encoded protein: CASAGGTGGTLYGYTF.

This clone turned up a few times. The chain has TRBV5-4 and TRBJ1-1; no clear D. The V gene lost 0 bases and the J gene lost 3 bases, with 9 bases spanning the gap. Germline values: CDR1 SGHNT, CDR2 YYREEE (reference sequence). The length of the CDR3 is 14 residues. For the CDR3, the DNA is TGTGCCAGCAGCTTGGGGACGGGAGACACTGAAGCTTTCTTT. This sequence encodes CASSLGTGDTEAFF. Based on the CDR3 plus reference TRBV5-4 and TRBJ1-1, the full variable domain is ETGVTQSPTHLIKTRGQQVTLRCSSQSGHNTVSWYQQALGQGPQFIFQYYREEENGRGNFPPRFSGLQFPNYSSELNVNALELDDSALYLCASSLGTGDTEAFFGQGTRLTVV.